Shown below are 13 T cell receptor beta chains from a single sample sequenced in a study of Ad26.COV2.S vaccination and SARS-CoV-2 variants. Documented treatment: some 20 received Ad26.COV2.S at low or high dose, single or two shots; about five received placebo; per-sample allocation not given. The investigators took samples on day 63 after the first vaccine or placebo injection. The assay was immunoSEQ multiplex PCR, and TCRdb's table has in-frame clones only and misses some. The table records about 350,000 clones, approximately 86% of them present only once. This sample comprised peripheral blood, obtained in a trial of Ad26.COV2.S vaccine versus placebo. The receptors come from a person aged 18-65 years who received the Ad26.COV2.S COVID-19 vaccine or a placebo.

CDR3 region: CAWGDRTYEQYF. CDR3 nucleotides: TGTGCCTGGGGTGACAGGACCTACGAGCAGTACTTC. The chain combines TRBV30 with TRBJ2-7; D is possibly TRBD1 (6 bases). With 5 bases removed from V and 2 bases from J, the gap between germline ends came to 10 bases. Germline CDR1 GTSNPN, CDR2 SVGIG (reference sequence). This CDR3 contains 12 residues. The full variable domain, in which reference TRBV30 and TRBJ2-7 provide the parts outside the CDR3, is SQTIHQWPATLVQPVGSPLSLECTVEGTSNPNLYWYRQAAGRGLQLLFYSVGIGQISSEVPQNLSASRPQDRQFILSSKKLLLSDSGFYLCAWGDRTYEQYFGPGTRLTVT.

The chain carries TRBV5-1 and TRBJ2-5, with TRBD1 matching over 7 bases. This CDR3 region has 15 residues. The trim removed 0 bases at V and 4 bases at J, leaving 6 bases unmatched. Per germline, CDR1 SGHRS and CDR2 YFSETQ. CDR3 in DNA: TGCGCCAGCAGCTTGGCCAGGGGGAGAGGAGAGACCCAGTACTTC. As protein: CASSLARGRGETQYF.

V and J are TRBV7-2 and TRBJ2-7; no firm D call. Trimming pared 1 base from V and 3 bases from J, leaving 7 bases between. The CDR3 loop spans 13 amino acids. Germline V CDR1 and CDR2: SGHTA, FQGNSA. The CDR3 is CASSLDLIYEQYF. In DNA form, the CDR3 reads TGTGCCAGCAGCTTAGATCTCATCTACGAGCAGTACTTC.

This clone was seen only once. The chain recombines TRBV4-3 with TRBJ2-3; D gene ambiguous. Germline V gene data show CDR1 as LGHNA and CDR2 as YSLEER. The CDR3 is 12 amino acids. The V end was cut by 5 bases, the J end by 7 bases, with 10 bases between. For the CDR3, the DNA is TGCGCCAGCAGCGTAGACCCTTATACGCAGTATTTT. This translates into CASSVDPYTQYF.

This sequence joins TRBV2 and TRBJ1-5, with 9 bases lining up with TRBD1. This CDR3 is built from 14 residues. Germline V gene lookup returns CDR1 SNHLY and CDR2 FYNNEI. J lost 5 bases, V lost 8 bases, and 7 bases had no gene match. The CDR3 region is CASVRDRDDQPQHF. CDR3 DNA: TGTGCCAGCGTTCGGGACAGGGATGATCAGCCCCAGCATTTT. The whole variable domain, filled in from reference TRBV2 and TRBJ1-5, reads EPEVTQTPSHQVTQMGQEVILRCVPISNHLYFYWYRQILGQKVEFLVSFYNNEISEKSEIFDDQFSVERPDGSNFTLKIRSTKLEDSAMYFCASVRDRDDQPQHFGDGTRLSIL.

The J gene is TRBJ1-1, the V gene TRBV6-2 or TRBV6-3, with D hard to call. V shed 6 bases and J shed 0 bases, with 8 bases lying between them. This CDR3 has 13 amino acids. CDR1 is MNHEY and CDR2 is SVGEGT in the germline V gene. CDR3 nucleotides: TGTGCCAGCAGCCTGAGTTTGAACACTGAAGCTTTCTTT. The encoded protein is CASSLSLNTEAFF.

The chain joins TRBV5-6 to TRBJ1-2; 9 bases agree with TRBD1. The germline gives CDR1 SGHDT, CDR2 YYEEEE. CDR3 length: 14 residues. V trimming: 4 bases; J trimming: 7 bases; junction bases outside the gene matches: 8. The CDR3 spells CASSPQDRGSGYTF. Here the CDR3 DNA reads TGTGCCAGCAGCCCTCAGGACAGGGGCAGTGGCTACACCTTC.

The chain links TRBV7-2 to TRBJ1-1; D unresolved. The CDR3 contains 16 residues. The V and J ends lost 1 base and 3 bases respectively, with 15 bases between them. The germline V gene encodes CDR1 SGHTA and CDR2 FQGNSA. CDR3 residues: CASSLDSGMYYTEAFF. The DNA of the CDR3 is TGTGCCAGCAGCTTAGACAGCGGGATGTATTACACTGAAGCTTTCTTT.

This clone was observed many times. The rearrangement joins TRBV6-4 to TRBJ1-2; weak D call: TRBD1 (5 bases). This CDR3 is 13 amino acids long. Trimming took 6 bases from V and 4 from J, leaving 12 bases between them. Germline V lookup: CDR1 MRHNA, CDR2 SNTAGT. The chain's CDR3 is CASRDTGGYGYTF. Written as DNA, the CDR3 is TGTGCCAGCAGAGACACGGGGGGCTATGGCTACACCTTC.

CDR3 DNA: TGTGCCAGCAGCCAAGAGACCTACGGCGATACGCAGTATTTT. This codes for CASSQETYGDTQYF. This chain links TRBV14 with TRBJ2-3; no clear D gene. Germline V lookup: CDR1 SGHDN, CDR2 FVKESK. Trimming shortened V by 0 bases and J by 6 bases, and 10 bases separated the two germline ends. The CDR3 runs 14 residues. Complete variable domain (other parts from reference TRBV14 and TRBJ2-3): EAGVTQFPSHSVIEKGQTVTLRCDPISGHDNLYWYRRVMGKEIKFLLHFVKESKQDESGMPNNRFLAERTGGTYSTLKVQPAELEDSGVYFCASSQETYGDTQYFGPGTRLTVL.

The chain has TRBV5-6 and TRBJ1-1, with a possible D match to TRBD1 (5 bases). The CDR3 totals 12 residues. V was pared by 4 bases and J by 5 bases, with 9 bases between. Per the germline V gene, CDR1 is SGHDT and CDR2 is YYEEEE. CDR3 region: CASSQGGTEAFF. CDR3 nucleotides: TGTGCCAGCAGCCAGGGTGGGACTGAAGCTTTCTTT. Looking up the rest from reference TRBV5-6 and TRBJ1-1 gives the full variable domain: DAGVTQSPTHLIKTRGQQVTLRCSPKSGHDTVSWYQQALGQGPQFIFQYYEEEERQRGNFPDRFSGHQFPNYSSELNVNALLLGDSALYLCASSQGGTEAFFGQGTRLTVV.

The V and J genes are TRBV4-2 and TRBJ2-1; D unclear. The CDR3 extends over 13 amino acids. V shed 4 bases and J shed 9 bases, with 13 bases lying between them. The germline V gene has CDR1 LGHNA and CDR2 YNFKEQ. CDR3 DNA sequence: TGTGCCAGCAGCCCGGGTCAGAACCTTGAGCAGTTCTTC. It specifies CASSPGQNLEQFF.

The chain joins TRBV24-1 to TRBJ2-3, with D perhaps matching TRBD2 (5 bases). The V end was cut by 4 bases, the J end by 2 bases, with 12 bases between. The CDR3 totals 15 residues. Germline V gene sequence: CDR1 KGHDR, CDR2 SFDVKD. CDR3 coding DNA: TGTGCCACCAGTGAATTTTCTAGCAACACAGATACGCAGTATTTT. It is translated as CATSEFSSNTDTQYF.